These T cell receptor beta chains were read from a single sample in a study of blood T cell repertoires in COVID-19. TCRdb's copy holds only in-frame clones and misses some; the assay was immunoSEQ multiplex PCR. This sample carries about 20,000 clones, about 89% of them seen once, and the ten largest clones take roughly 4%. The source material was peripheral blood. Every receptor here comes from a human donor in a cohort sampled during active COVID-19. Both conserved end residues are part of each CDR3. The D gene is left open where the match is weak. Clone size is shown for a subset of rows, as once, few, many or a class of expanded clone.

j_call,clone_size,d_call,v_call,cdr3_nt,cdr3_aa
TRBJ2-1,-,TRBD1,TRBV27,TGTGCCAGCAGTTCCCGGGACAGCCGATACAATGAGCAGTTCTTC,CASSSRDSRYNEQFF
TRBJ1-2,-,-,TRBV5-1,TGCGCCAGCAGCTTCGAACAGGGTGCCTATGGCTACACCTTC,CASSFEQGAYGYTF
TRBJ1-4,-,-,TRBV5-1,TGCGCCAGCAGCCAGGGGATGGTAACTAATGAAAAACTGTTTTTT,CASSQGMVTNEKLFF
TRBJ2-7,-,TRBD1,TRBV6-5,TGTGCCAGCAGGGATGACAGGGGGCGGTTCTACGAGCAGTACTTC,CASRDDRGRFYEQYF
TRBJ1-4,-,TRBD1,TRBV5-1,TGCGCCAGCAGCCTGGCGGGGACAGGGAAAGAAAAACTGTTTTTT,CASSLAGTGKEKLFF
TRBJ1-4,-,TRBD1,TRBV3-1/TRBV3-2,TGTGCCAGCAGCCCACCGGGGGGACAGGGAACGCGGAGTGGTGAAAAACTGTTTTTT,CASSPPGGQGTRSGEKLFF
TRBJ1-2,once,-,TRBV2,TGTGCCAGCAGTGTCGACTGGTTCAACTATGGCTACACCTTC,CASSVDWFNYGYTF
TRBJ2-2,-,-,TRBV11-2,TGTGCCAGCAGCCCGGGAACCTGGGACACCGGGGAGCTGTTTTTT,CASSPGTWDTGELFF
TRBJ2-7,-,-,TRBV5-1,TGCGCCAGCAGCTTATCTGGGGCCTCCTACGAGCAGTACTTC,CASSLSGASYEQYF
TRBJ2-5,-,-,TRBV28,TGTGCCAGCAGTTTGACAGGAGTGGGAGAGACCCAGTACTTC,CASSLTGVGETQYF
TRBJ2-3,-,TRBD2,TRBV5-1,TGCGCCAGCAGCTTGGTACTAGCGGGGGGTTCAGATACGCAGTATTTT,CASSLVLAGGSDTQYF
TRBJ2-5,-,-,TRBV14,TGTGCCAGCAGTCCTTTTAGCGAGACCCAGTACTTC,CASSPFSETQYF
TRBJ2-7,-,-,TRBV7-8,TGTGCCAGCAGCTTAATGTCAACGGGCTCCTACGAGCAGTACTTC,CASSLMSTGSYEQYF
TRBJ2-1,-,-,TRBV19,TGTGCCATCTCCCTGGAGGGCGACAATGAGCAGTTCTTC,CAISLEGDNEQFF
TRBJ1-5,-,-,TRBV7-2,TGTGCCAGCAGCTTAGGAACACCAGGAAATCAGCCCCAGCATTTT,CASSLGTPGNQPQHF
TRBJ1-2,-,-,TRBV7-9,TGTGCCAGCAGCCGGGGTAGGACAGTCGGCGGAGATGGCTACACCTTC,CASSRGRTVGGDGYTF
TRBJ1-5,-,-,TRBV9,TGTGCCAGCAGCGGGACGGGGGGGAATCAGCCCCAGCATTTT,CASSGTGGNQPQHF
TRBJ2-1,-,-,TRBV2,TGTGCCAGCAGTGAACGGCGGGAAGTTCCGATTGAGCAGTTCTTC,CASSERREVPIEQFF
TRBJ2-3,-,-,TRBV7-9,TGTGCCAGCAGCTTATCGCTGCGGACTAGCACAGATACGCAGTATTTT,CASSLSLRTSTDTQYF
TRBJ2-4,few,-,TRBV3-1/TRBV3-2,TGTGCCAGCAGCCAAGAAGGGGGGGCTAGGATTGGAGCCAAAAACATTCAGTACTTC,CASSQEGGARIGAKNIQYF
TRBJ2-3,-,-,TRBV18,TGTGCCAGCTCCCCCTTGGTGCAGGCTGTCACAGATACGCAGTATTTT,CASSPLVQAVTDTQYF
TRBJ2-7,-,TRBD2,TRBV4-1,TGCGCCAGCAGCCTGGGACTAGCGGCGATCTACGAGCAGTACTTC,CASSLGLAAIYEQYF
TRBJ2-6,-,TRBD1,TRBV10-3,TGTGCCATCAGTGACCGGCCCGCGGGACAGGGATTCTCTGGGGCCAACGTCCTGACTTTC,CAISDRPAGQGFSGANVLTF
TRBJ2-1,-,TRBD1,TRBV7-2,TGTGCCAGCAGACCCGCCCGGGGACAGAACAATGAGCAGTTCTTC,CASRPARGQNNEQFF
TRBJ2-1,-,TRBD2,TRBV2,TGTGCCAGCAGGGTGGGACTAGCGGGAGGCACTGAGCAGTTCTTC,CASRVGLAGGTEQFF
TRBJ2-2,-,-,TRBV7-2,TGTGCCAGCAGCTCCAGGGGCGGGGAGCTGTTTTTT,CASSSRGGELFF
TRBJ2-5,-,TRBD2,TRBV2,TGTGCCAGCATAGCGGGAGAGGTATTTTATGAGACCCAGTACTTC,CASIAGEVFYETQYF
TRBJ2-7,-,TRBD1,TRBV11-2,TGTGCCAGCAGCCACCGGGACAGGGGCTACTATTCGACCTACGAGCAGTACTTC,CASSHRDRGYYSTYEQYF
TRBJ1-1,-,-,TRBV6-2/TRBV6-3,TGTGCCAGCAGTTACTCGATGGCGGGGACGGGTAATGAAGCTTTCTTT,CASSYSMAGTGNEAFF
TRBJ2-1,-,TRBD2,TRBV9,TGTGCCAGCAGCGTCGGACTAGCGGGGGGTGAGCAGTTCTTC,CASSVGLAGGEQFF
TRBJ1-1,-,TRBD1,TRBV7-6,TGTGCCAGCAGCTTAGGTTTCTCCGGGACAGCGAACACTGAAGCTTTCTTT,CASSLGFSGTANTEAFF
TRBJ1-5,-,-,TRBV24-1,TGTGCCACCAGTGCTACGAGCAATCAGCCCCAGCATTTT,CATSATSNQPQHF
TRBJ2-2,-,-,TRBV28,TGTGCCAGCACCCCAGTCACCGGGGAGCTGTTTTTT,CASTPVTGELFF
TRBJ1-1,-,-,TRBV11-2,TGTGCCAGCAGCCCCAGCCCCCAAGGGACACGTGAGCAGGCTTTCTTT,CASSPSPQGTREQAFF
TRBJ2-3,-,TRBD2,TRBV5-6,TGTGCCAGCAGCTTGTATCGTGGCGGGGGGCCAGATACGCAGTATTTT,CASSLYRGGGPDTQYF
TRBJ2-1,-,-,TRBV4-3,TGCGCCAGCAGCCAAGGGGGAGGGGGGTACAATGAGCAGTTCTTC,CASSQGGGGYNEQFF